This T cell receptor beta chain was identified during a study of cytotoxic CD8 clonotypes in ibrutinib-treated CLL. Sequenced by immunoSEQ multiplex PCR; TCRdb stores in-frame clones only, minus some. The sample contains some 43,000 clones, approximately 69% of which appear only once. Germline loops: CDR1 LNHDA, CDR2 SQIVND (reference sequence). The CDR3 length is 14 residues. Trimming removed 7 bases at V and 6 bases at J, with 16 bases between. This sequence joins TRBV19 and TRBJ1-5; D might be TRBD1 (6 bases). This clonotype was obtained from a human donor with chronic lymphocytic leukemia. The sample here was PBMCs, taken after 12 months of ibrutinib treatment. CDR3: CASTGGGRGQPQHF. CDR3 nucleotide sequence: TGTGCCAGTACGGGTGGGGGCCGGGGTCAGCCCCAGCATTTT.